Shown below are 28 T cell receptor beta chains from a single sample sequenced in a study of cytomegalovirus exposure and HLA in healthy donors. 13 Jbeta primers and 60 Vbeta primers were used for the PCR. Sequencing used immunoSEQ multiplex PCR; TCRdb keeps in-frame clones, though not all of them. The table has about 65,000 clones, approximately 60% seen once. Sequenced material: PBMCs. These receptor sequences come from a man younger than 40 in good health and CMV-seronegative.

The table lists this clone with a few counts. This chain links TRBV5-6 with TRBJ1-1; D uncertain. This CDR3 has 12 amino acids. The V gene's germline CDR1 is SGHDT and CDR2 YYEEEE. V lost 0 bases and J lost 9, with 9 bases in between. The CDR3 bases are TGTGCCAGCAGCTTGGTTATCGGGAAAGCTTTCTTT. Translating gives CASSLVIGKAFF. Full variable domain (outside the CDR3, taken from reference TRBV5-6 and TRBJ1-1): DAGVTQSPTHLIKTRGQQVTLRCSPKSGHDTVSWYQQALGQGPQFIFQYYEEEERQRGNFPDRFSGHQFPNYSSELNVNALLLGDSALYLCASSLVIGKAFFGQGTRLTVV.

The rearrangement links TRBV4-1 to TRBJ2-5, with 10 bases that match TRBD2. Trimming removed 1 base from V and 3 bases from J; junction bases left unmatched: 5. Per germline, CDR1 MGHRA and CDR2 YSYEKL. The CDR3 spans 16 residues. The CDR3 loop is CASSQVGAGGKETQYF. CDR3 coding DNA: TGCGCCAGCAGCCAAGTAGGAGCGGGGGGGAAAGAGACCCAGTACTTC.

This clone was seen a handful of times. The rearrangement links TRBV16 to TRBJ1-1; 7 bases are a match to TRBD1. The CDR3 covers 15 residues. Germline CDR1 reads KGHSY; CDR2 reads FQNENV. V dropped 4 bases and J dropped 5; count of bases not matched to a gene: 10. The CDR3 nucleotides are TGTGCCAGCAGCCGCCTTAGACAGGGACCTACTGAAGCTTTCTTT. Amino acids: CASSRLRQGPTEAFF.

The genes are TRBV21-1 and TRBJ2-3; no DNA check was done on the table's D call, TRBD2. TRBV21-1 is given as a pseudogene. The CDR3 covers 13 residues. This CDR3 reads CASSKKFRDTQYF. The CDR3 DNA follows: TGTGCCAGCAGCAAAAAGTTTAGAGATACGCAGTATTTT.

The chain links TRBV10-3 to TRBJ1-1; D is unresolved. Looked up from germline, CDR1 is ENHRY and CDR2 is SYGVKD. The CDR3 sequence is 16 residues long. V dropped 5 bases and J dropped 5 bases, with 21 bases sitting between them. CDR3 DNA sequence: TGTGCCATCAGTCCTTTGCCATCCGAGGGCAAGACTGAAGCTTTCTTT. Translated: CAISPLPSEGKTEAFF.

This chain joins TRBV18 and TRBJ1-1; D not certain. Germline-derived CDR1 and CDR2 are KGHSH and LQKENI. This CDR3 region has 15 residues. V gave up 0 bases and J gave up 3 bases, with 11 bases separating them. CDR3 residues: CASSPPRGSDTEAFF. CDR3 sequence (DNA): TGTGCCAGCTCACCACCTCGGGGTTCGGACACTGAAGCTTTCTTT. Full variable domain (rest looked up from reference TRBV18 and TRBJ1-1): NAGVMQNPRHLVRRRGQEARLRCSPMKGHSHVYWYRQLPEEGLKFMVYLQKENIIDESGMPKERFSAEFPKEGPSILRIQQVVRGDSAAYFCASSPPRGSDTEAFFGQGTRLTVV.

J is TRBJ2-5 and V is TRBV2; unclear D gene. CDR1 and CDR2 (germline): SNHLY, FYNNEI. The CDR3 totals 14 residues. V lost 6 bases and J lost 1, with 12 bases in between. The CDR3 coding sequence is TGTGCCAGCAGAGTGCTTGGCTTCCAAGAGACCCAGTACTTC. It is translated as CASRVLGFQETQYF.

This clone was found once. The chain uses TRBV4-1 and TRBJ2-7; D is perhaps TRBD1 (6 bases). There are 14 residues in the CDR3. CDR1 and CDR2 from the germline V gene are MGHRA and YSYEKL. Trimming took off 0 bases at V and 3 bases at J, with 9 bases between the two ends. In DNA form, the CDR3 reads TGCGCCAGCAGCCAAGATAAGGGACACTACGAGCAGTACTTC. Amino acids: CASSQDKGHYEQYF.

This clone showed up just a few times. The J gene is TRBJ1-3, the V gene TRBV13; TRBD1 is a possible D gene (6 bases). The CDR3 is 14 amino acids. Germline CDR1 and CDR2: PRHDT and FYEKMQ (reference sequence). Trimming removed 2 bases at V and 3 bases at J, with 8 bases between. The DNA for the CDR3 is TGTGCCAGCAGCTTATACAGGGATGGAAACACCATATATTTT. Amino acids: CASSLYRDGNTIYF.

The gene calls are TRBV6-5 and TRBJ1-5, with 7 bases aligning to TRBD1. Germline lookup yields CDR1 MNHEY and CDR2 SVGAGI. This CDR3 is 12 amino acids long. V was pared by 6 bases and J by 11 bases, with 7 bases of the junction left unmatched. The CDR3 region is CASSLDRLTQHF. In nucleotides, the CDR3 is TGTGCCAGCAGCCTGGACAGGTTGACCCAGCATTTT.

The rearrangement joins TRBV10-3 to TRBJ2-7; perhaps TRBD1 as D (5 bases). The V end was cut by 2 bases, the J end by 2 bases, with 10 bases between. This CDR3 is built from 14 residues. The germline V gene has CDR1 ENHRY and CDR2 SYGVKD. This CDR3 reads CAISEGRATYEQYF. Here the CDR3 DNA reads TGTGCCATCAGTGAGGGCAGGGCGACCTACGAGCAGTACTTC.

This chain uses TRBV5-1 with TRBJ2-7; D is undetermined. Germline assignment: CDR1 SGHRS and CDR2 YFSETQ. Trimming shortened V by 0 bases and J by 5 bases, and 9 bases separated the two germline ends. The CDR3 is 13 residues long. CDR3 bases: TGCGCCAGCAGCTTGGTCCCCCTAGACGAGCAGTACTTC. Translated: CASSLVPLDEQYF. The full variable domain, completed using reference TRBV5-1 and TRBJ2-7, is KAGVTQTPRYLIKTRGQQVTLSCSPISGHRSVSWYQQTPGQGLQFLFEYFSETQRNKGNFPGRFSGRQFSNSRSEMNVSTLELGDSALYLCASSLVPLDEQYFGPGTRLTVT.

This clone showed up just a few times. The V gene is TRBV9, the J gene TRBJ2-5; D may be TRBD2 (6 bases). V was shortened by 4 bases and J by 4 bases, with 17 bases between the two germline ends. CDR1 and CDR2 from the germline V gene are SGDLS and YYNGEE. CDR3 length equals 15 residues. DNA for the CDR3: TGTGCCAGCAGCTTGTGGGGGGAACTAGGAGAGACCCAGTACTTC. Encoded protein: CASSLWGELGETQYF.

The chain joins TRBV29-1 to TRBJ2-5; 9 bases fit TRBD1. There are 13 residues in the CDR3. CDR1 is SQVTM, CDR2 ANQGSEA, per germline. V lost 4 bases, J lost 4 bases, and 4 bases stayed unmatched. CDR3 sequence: CSVGTGASETQYF. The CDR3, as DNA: TGCAGCGTTGGGACAGGGGCATCAGAGACCCAGTACTTC. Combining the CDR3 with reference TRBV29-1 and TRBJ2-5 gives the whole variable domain SAVISQKPSRDICQRGTSLTIQCQVDSQVTMMFWYRQQPGQSLTLIATANQGSEATYESGFVIDKFPISRPNLTFSTLTVSNMSPEDSSIYLCSVGTGASETQYFGPGTRLLVL.

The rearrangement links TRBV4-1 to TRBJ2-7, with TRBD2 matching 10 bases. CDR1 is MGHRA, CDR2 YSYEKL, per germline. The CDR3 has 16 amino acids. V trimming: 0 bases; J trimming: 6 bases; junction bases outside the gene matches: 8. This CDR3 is CASSQDPAGGLFEQYF. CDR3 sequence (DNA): TGCGCCAGCAGCCAAGATCCAGCGGGGGGGTTGTTCGAGCAGTACTTC.

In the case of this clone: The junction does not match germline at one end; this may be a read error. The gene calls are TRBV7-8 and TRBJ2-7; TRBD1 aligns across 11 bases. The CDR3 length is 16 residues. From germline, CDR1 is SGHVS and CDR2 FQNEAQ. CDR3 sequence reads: CASSFSLGGQGGTVNF. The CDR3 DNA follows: TGTGCCAGCAGCTTCTCCCTAGGGGGACAGGGGGGAACAGTGAACTTC. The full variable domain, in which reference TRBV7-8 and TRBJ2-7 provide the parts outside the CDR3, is GAGVSQSPRYKVAKRGQDVALRCDPISGHVSLFWYQQALGQGPEFLTYFQNEAQLDKSGLPSDRFFAERPEGSVSTLKIQRTQQEDSAVYLCASSFSLGGQGGTVNFGPGTRLTVT.

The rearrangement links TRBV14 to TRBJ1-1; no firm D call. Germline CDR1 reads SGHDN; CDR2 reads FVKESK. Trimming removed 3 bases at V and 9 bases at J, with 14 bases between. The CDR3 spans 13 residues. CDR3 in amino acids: CASSQVDGRQAFF. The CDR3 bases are TGTGCCAGCAGCCAGGTCGACGGGAGGCAAGCTTTCTTT.

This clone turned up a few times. The CDR3 DNA reads TGCAGCGCCCTTAGGGGACAGGGGACCCCCGGGGAGCTGTTTTTT. As protein: CSALRGQGTPGELFF. This rearrangement joins TRBV29-1 to TRBJ2-2, with 10 bases identical to TRBD1. This CDR3 spans 15 amino acids. Germline CDR1 and CDR2: SQVTM and ANQGSEA. V trimming: 7 bases; J trimming: 6 bases; junction bases outside the gene matches: 11.

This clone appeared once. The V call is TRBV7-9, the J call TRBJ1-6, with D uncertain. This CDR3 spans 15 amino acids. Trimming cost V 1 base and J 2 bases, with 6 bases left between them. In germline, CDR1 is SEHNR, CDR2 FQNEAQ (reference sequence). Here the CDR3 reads CASSLDSTYNSPLHF. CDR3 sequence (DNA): TGTGCCAGCAGCTTAGATAGCACCTATAATTCACCCCTCCACTTT. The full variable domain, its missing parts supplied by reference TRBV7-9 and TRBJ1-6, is DTGVSQNPRHKITKRGQNVTFRCDPISEHNRLYWYRQTLGQGPEFLTYFQNEAQLEKSRLLSDRFSAERPKGSFSTLEIQRTEQGDSAMYLCASSLDSTYNSPLHFGNGTRLTVT.

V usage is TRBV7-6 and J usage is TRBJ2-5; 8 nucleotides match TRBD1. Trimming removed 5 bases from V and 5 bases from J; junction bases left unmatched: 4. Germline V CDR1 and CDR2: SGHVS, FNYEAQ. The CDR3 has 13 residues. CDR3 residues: CASSRRGQETQYF. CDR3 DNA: TGTGCCAGCAGCCGCAGGGGGCAGGAGACCCAGTACTTC.

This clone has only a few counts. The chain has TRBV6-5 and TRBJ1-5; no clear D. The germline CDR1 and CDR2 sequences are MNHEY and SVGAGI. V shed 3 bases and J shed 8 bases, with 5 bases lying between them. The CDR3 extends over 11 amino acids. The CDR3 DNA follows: TGTGCCAGCAGTTATTCCGAGCCCCAGCATTTT. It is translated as CASSYSEPQHF.

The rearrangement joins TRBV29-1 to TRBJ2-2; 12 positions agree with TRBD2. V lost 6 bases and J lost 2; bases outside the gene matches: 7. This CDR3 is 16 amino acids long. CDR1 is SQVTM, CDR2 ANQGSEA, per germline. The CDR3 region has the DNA TGCAGCGTGACTAGCGGGGGCCTGGGAAACACCGGGGAGCTGTTTTTT. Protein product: CSVTSGGLGNTGELFF.

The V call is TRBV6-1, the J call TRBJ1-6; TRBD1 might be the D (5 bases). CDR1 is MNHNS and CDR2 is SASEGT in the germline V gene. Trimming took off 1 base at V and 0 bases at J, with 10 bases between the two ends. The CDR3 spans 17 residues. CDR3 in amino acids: CASSEDRQLSYNSPLHF. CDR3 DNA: TGTGCCAGCAGTGAAGACAGGCAGCTCTCCTATAATTCACCCCTCCACTTT.

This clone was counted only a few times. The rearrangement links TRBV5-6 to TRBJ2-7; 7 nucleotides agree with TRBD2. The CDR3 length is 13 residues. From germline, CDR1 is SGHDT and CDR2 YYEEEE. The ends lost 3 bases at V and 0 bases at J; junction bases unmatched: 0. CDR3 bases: TGTGCCAGCAGCTGGACTAGCTCCTACGAGCAGTACTTC. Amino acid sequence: CASSWTSSYEQYF. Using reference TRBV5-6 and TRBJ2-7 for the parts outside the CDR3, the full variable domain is DAGVTQSPTHLIKTRGQQVTLRCSPKSGHDTVSWYQQALGQGPQFIFQYYEEEERQRGNFPDRFSGHQFPNYSSELNVNALLLGDSALYLCASSWTSSYEQYFGPGTRLTVT.

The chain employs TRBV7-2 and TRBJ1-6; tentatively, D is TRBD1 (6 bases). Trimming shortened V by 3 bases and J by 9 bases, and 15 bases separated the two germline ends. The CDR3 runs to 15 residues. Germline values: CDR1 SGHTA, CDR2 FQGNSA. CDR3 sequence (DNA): TGTGCCAGCAGCTTTACGGGGGGCGGCGGTTCACCCCTCCACTTT. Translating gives CASSFTGGGGSPLHF.

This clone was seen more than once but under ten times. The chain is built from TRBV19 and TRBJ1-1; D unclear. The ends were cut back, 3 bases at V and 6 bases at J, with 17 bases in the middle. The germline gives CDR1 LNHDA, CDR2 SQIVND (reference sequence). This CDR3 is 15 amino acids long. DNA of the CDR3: TGTGCCAGTAGTATGGCCGGGTCGTCGGTCGCTGAAGCTTTCTTT. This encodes CASSMAGSSVAEAFF.

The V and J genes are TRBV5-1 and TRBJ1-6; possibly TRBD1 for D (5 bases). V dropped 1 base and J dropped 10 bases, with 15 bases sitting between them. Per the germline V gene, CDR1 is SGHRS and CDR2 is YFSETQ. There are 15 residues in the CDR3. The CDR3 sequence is CASSLSTQGTSPLHF. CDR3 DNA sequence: TGCGCCAGCAGCTTGTCGACCCAGGGAACATCACCCCTCCACTTT.

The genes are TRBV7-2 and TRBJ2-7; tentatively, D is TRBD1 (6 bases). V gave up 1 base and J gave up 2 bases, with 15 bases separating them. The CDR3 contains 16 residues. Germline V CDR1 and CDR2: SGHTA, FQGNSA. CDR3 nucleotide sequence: TGTGCCAGCAGCTTAGGACAGGCAGGAGGCACCTACGAGCAGTACTTC. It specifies CASSLGQAGGTYEQYF.